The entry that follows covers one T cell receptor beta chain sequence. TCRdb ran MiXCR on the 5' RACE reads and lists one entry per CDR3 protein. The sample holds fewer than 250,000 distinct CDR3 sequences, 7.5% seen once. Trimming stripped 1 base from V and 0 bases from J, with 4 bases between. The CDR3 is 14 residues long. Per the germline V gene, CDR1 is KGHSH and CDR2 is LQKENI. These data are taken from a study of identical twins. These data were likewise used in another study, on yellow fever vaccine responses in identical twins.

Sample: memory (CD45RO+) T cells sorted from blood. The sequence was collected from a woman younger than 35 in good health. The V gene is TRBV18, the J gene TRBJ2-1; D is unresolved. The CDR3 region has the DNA TGTGCCAGCTCACCACAGAGCTCCTACAATGAGCAGTTCTTC. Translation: CASSPQSSYNEQFF.